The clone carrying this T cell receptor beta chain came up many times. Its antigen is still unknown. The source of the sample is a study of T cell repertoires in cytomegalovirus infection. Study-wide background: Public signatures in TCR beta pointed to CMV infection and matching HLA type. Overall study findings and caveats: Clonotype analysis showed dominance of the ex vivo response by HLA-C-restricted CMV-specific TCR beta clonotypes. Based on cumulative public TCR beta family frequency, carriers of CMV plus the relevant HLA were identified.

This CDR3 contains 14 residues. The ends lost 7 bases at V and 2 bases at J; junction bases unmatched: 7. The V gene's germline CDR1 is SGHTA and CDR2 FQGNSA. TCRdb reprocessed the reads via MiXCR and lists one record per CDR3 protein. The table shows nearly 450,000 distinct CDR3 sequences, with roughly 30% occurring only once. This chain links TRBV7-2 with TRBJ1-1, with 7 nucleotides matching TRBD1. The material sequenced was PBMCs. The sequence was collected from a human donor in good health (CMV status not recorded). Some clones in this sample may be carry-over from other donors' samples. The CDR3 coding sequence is TGTGCCAGCAACAAGGGGACAGACAACACTGAAGCTTTCTTT. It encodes CASNKGTDNTEAFF.